This TCR beta chain is drawn from a study of blood T cell repertoires in COVID-19. Assay used: immunoSEQ multiplex PCR; TCRdb lists only in-frame clones, some missing. The profile shows around 170,000 clones, approximately 83% of them singletons. In germline, CDR1 is SGHDT, CDR2 YYEEEE. Trimming left V 0 bases short and J 2 bases short, with 18 bases between. This CDR3 contains 18 residues. This TCR came from a man between 65 and 80 years old who had recovered from COVID-19. The J gene is TRBJ2-4, the V gene TRBV5-6, with D perhaps matching TRBD2 (6 bases). The source material was peripheral blood. This chain's CDR3 is CASSLGPAEGLPKNIQYF. CDR3 nucleotides: TGTGCCAGCAGCTTGGGCCCCGCGGAGGGCCTTCCCAAAAACATTCAGTACTTC.